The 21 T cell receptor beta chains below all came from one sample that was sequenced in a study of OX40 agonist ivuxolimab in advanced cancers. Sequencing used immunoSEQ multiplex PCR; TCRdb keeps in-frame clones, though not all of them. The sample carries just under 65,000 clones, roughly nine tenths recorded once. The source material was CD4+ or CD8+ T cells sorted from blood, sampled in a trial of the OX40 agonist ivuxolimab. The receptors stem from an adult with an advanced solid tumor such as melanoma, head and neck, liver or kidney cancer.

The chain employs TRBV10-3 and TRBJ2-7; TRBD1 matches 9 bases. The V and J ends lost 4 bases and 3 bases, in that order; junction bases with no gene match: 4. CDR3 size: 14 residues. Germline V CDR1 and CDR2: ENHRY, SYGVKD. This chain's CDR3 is CAISATGGVYEQYF. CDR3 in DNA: TGTGCCATCAGTGCAACAGGGGGCGTCTACGAGCAGTACTTC.

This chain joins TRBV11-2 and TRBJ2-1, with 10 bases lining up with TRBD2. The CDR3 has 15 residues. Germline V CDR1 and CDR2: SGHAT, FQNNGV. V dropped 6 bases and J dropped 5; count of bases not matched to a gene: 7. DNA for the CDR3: TGTGCCAGCAGACCTAGCGGGAGAAGAGACAATGAGCAGTTCTTC. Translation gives CASRPSGRRDNEQFF.

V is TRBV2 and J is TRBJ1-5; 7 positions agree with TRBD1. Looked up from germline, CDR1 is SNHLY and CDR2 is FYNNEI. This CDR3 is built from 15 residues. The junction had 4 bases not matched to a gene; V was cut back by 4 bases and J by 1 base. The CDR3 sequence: CASSGIGGSNQPQHF. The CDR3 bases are TGTGCCAGCAGTGGTATAGGGGGCAGCAATCAGCCCCAGCATTTT.

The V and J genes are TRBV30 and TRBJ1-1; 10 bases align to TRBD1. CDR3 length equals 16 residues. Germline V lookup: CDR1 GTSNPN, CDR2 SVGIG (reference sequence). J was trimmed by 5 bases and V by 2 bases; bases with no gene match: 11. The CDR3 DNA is TGTGCCTGGAGTTCCGGGACAGGGGTGGTAAGAACTGAAGCTTTCTTT. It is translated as CAWSSGTGVVRTEAFF.

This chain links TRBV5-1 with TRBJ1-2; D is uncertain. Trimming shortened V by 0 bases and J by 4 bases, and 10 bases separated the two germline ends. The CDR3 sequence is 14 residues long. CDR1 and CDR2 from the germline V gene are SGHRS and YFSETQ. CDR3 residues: CASSLAGILYGYTF. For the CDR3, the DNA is TGCGCCAGCAGCTTGGCCGGGATACTCTATGGCTACACCTTC.

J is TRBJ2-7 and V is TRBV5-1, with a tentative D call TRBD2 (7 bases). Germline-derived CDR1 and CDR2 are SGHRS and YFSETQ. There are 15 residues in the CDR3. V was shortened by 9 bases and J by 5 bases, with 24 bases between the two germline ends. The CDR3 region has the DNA TGCGCCACTAAGCGGCTAGCGGAGGGGGACGACGAGCAGTACTTC. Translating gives CATKRLAEGDDEQYF.

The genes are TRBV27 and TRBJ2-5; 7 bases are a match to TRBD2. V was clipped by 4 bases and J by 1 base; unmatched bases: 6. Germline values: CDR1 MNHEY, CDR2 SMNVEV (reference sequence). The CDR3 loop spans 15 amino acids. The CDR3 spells CASSSYIAGQETQYF. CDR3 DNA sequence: TGTGCCAGCAGTTCGTATATAGCGGGCCAAGAGACCCAGTACTTC.

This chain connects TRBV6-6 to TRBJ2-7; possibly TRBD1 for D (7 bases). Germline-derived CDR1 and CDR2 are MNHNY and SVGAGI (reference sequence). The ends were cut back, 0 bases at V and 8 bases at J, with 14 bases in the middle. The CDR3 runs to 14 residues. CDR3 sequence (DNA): TGTGCCAGCAGTTACTCTGGAGGGGGCGCGAAGCAGTACTTC. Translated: CASSYSGGGAKQYF.

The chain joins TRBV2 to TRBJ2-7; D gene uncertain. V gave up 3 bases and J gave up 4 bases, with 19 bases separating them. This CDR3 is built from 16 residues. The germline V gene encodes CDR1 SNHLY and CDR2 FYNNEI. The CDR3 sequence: CASSEVGRSTLYEQYF. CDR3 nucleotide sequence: TGTGCCAGCAGTGAGGTTGGTCGCTCGACACTATACGAGCAGTACTTC.

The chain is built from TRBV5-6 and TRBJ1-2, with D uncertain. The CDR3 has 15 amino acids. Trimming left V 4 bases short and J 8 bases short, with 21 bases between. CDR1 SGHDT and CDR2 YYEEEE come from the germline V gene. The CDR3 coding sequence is TGTGCCAGCAGCCAGGATGGATGGGCTCTTAGAGGCTACACCTTC. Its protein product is CASSQDGWALRGYTF.

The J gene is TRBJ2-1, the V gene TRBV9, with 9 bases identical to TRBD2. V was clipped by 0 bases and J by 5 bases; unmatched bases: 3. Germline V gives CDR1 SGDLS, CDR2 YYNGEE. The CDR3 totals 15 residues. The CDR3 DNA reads TGTGCCAGCAGCGTAGCGGGGACTAGCAACAATGAGCAGTTCTTC. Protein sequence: CASSVAGTSNNEQFF.

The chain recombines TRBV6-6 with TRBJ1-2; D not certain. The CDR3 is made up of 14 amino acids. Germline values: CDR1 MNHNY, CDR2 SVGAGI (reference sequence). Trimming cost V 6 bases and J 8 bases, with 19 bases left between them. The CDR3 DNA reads TGTGCCAGCAGCTTCGGCCCGAGTCCCGGGGGCTACACCTTC. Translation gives CASSFGPSPGGYTF.

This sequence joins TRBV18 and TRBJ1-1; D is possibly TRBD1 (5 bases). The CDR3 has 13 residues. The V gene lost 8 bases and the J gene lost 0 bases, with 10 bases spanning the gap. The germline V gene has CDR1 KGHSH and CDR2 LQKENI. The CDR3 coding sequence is TGTGCCAGCGGGCAGGGCTTGAACACTGAAGCTTTCTTT. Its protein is CASGQGLNTEAFF.

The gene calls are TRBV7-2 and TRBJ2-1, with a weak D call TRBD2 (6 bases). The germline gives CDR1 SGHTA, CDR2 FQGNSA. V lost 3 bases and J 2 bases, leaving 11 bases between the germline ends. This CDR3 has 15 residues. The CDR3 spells CASSFSRETYNEQFF. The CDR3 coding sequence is TGTGCCAGCAGCTTTAGCCGGGAGACCTACAATGAGCAGTTCTTC.

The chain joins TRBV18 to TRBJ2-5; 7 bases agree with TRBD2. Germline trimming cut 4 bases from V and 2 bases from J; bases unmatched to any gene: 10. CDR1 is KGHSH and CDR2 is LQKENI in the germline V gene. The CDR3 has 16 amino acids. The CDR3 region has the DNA TGTGCCAGCTCACTCACTAGCGCACCTTCTCAAGAGACCCAGTACTTC. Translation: CASSLTSAPSQETQYF. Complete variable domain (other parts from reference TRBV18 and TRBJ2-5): NAGVMQNPRHLVRRRGQEARLRCSPMKGHSHVYWYRQLPEEGLKFMVYLQKENIIDESGMPKERFSAEFPKEGPSILRIQQVVRGDSAAYFCASSLTSAPSQETQYFGPGTRLLVL.

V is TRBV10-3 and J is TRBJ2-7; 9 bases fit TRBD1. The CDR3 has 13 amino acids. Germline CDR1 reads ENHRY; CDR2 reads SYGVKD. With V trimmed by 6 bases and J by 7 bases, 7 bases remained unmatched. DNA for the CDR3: TGTGCCATCAGCGAACAGGGGGCGGGGGAGCAGTACTTC. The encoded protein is CAISEQGAGEQYF.

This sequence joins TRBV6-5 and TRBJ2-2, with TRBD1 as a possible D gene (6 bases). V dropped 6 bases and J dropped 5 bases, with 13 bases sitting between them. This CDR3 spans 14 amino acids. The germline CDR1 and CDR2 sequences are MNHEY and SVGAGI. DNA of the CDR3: TGTGCCAGCAGGAGATCAGGGGAGACCGGGGAGCTGTTTTTT. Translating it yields CASRRSGETGELFF.

The CDR3 reads CASSVVEGTEAFF. The CDR3 DNA follows: TGTGCCAGCAGCGTAGTGGAGGGCACTGAAGCTTTCTTT. The chain has TRBV9 and TRBJ1-1; no definite D call. From germline, CDR1 is SGDLS and CDR2 YYNGEE. V was clipped by 0 bases and J by 4 bases, with 7 bases between them. The CDR3 is 13 amino acids.

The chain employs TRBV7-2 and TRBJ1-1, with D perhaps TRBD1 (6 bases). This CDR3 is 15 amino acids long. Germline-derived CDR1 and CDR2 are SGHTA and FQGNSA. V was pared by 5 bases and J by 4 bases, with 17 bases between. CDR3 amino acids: CASSPSGHRVTEAFF. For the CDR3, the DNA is TGTGCCAGCAGCCCCTCAGGACACAGGGTCACTGAAGCTTTCTTT.

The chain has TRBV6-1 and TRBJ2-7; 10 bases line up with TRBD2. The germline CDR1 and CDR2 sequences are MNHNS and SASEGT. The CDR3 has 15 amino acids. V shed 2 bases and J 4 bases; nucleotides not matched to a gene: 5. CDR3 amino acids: CASSEPAGGRYEQYF. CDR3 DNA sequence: TGTGCCAGCAGTGAACCAGCGGGAGGGCGGTACGAGCAGTACTTC.

The CDR3 region is CASSGGQRGTGELFF. In DNA, the CDR3 is TGTGCCAGCAGCGGGGGACAGCGTGGGACCGGGGAGCTGTTTTTT. The chain is built from TRBV5-4 and TRBJ2-2, with TRBD1 matching over 7 bases. This CDR3 contains 15 residues. The junction had 8 bases not matched to a gene; V was cut back by 4 bases and J by 5 bases. Germline-derived CDR1 and CDR2 are SGHNT and YYREEE (reference sequence).